This TCR beta chain was identified in a study of technical replicates of blood from a few donors. V lost 0 bases to trimming and J lost 9 bases, with 6 bases between them. The CDR3 is 12 residues long. Looked up from germline, CDR1 is PRHDT and CDR2 is FYEKMQ (reference sequence). The method was immunoSEQ multiplex PCR; TCRdb's version includes in-frame clones alone and lacks a portion of them. The sample has 95,000 or so clones, roughly 95% seen once; the top ten hold roughly 0.33%. The sequencing sample was made of T cells isolated from PBMCs. This TCR came from a human donor in good health. The chain combines TRBV13 with TRBJ2-1; D may be TRBD1 (5 bases). The CDR3 nucleotides read TGTGCCAGCAGCTTAGGGGGGCGTGAGCAGTTCTTC. It specifies CASSLGGREQFF.